This T cell receptor (beta chain) originates from a study of T cells expressing NK-cell markers (TCRdb year 2020). Concerning the study at large: TCR beta-chain repertoires were profiled in sorted CD3+CD56+NKG2C+, CD3+CD56+NKG2C- and CD3+CD56-NKG2C+ T-cell subsets from about 8 donors. Of the eight sequenced donors, seven were found to be HCMV-seropositive and one was found to be HCMV-seronegative. The study sequenced eight donors, all healthy volunteers chosen at random: three men and five women. The libraries were sequenced on Illumina HiSeq 2000/2500, MiSeq or NextSeq, producing 2 x 150 bp reads.

HCMV-specific IgG was detected in serum with a commercial ELISA kit to determine HCMV serostatus. Ficoll density gradient centrifugation was used to isolate peripheral blood mononuclear cells from blood. Including the terminal cysteine and phenylalanine, the CDR3 comprises 14 residues. No DNA sequence is on record. According to the germline V gene, CDR1 reads SGHDT and CDR2 reads YYEEEE. As to this clonotype: Its antigen has not been determined.

Beyond this particular receptor, the publication reports: Those dominant clonotypes were again the most abundant among CD3+CD56-NKG2C+ cells in a handful of donors, at about 28.3-65%. Whether the expanded NKG2C-expressing T cell clones were specific for HCMV antigens was left unclear. For five or six donors, the dominant CD3+CD56+NKG2C+ clonotypes were among the top 10 CD8+ clonotypes and accounted for roughly 1.0-7.5% of CD8+ T cells.

Instrument used: Illumina HiSeq 2000. The TCR beta cDNA libraries were made using 5'RACE template switching, a step that added both a universal primer site and unique molecular identifiers. Priming for cDNA synthesis came from the TCR beta constant segment, and two successive PCR amplification steps followed. In the authors' own workflow: MIGEC was used to demultiplex reads and group reads by UMI, and MiTCR was used to assemble and quantify clonotypes. Only TCR cDNA sequences supported by at least two reads were kept to exclude erroneous sequences. The tcR package was used for downstream repertoire analysis, and clonotypes were matched between fractions using CDR3 nucleotide sequence together with V segment. Antigen specificity was annotated against VDJdb with VDJmatch, allowing one amino acid substitution in CDR3. Reads reprocessed by TCRdb are summarized as one entry per CDR3 protein sequence, and DNA is absent. The V and J calls shown here were made by TCRdb, not taken from the authors' results. The table for this sample lists about 550,000 distinct CDR3 sequences. The leading ten clones occupy 3% to 4.5% of the sample.

The chain is assembled from TRBV5-6 and TRBJ1-4; TCRdb's D call, TRBD1, is unchecked because there is no DNA. This clonotype was sampled from a young man in good health. Donor details come from another sample of the same person, matched by shared clones. Sequenced sample: blood T cells: a sorted CD56 or NKG2C T cell subset, CD4+ or CD8+ T cells, or bulk PBMC T cells (not recorded which). The CDR3 in this case is CASSLKGAGEKLFF.